This TCR beta chain originates from a study of shared clonotypes between healthy human individuals. Study-wide findings and caveats: Naive subsets tended to show greater estimated richness than memory subsets.

Only in-frame clones appear in the TCRdb table, and some are missing; sequencing was by immunoSEQ multiplex PCR. The sample contains some 2 million clones, 85% to 95% of which appear only once. The table lists this clone with a count of one. The antigen remains undetermined. CDR1 is SGHDT, CDR2 YYEEEE, per germline. The length of the CDR3 is 17 residues. Trimming removed 3 bases from V and 1 base from J, with 17 bases in between. The V call is TRBV5-6, the J call TRBJ1-5; D remains unclear. The clonotype was recovered from a man younger than 35 in good health. Sample: naive CD4+ T cells sorted from blood. Subset specified: CD45RA+ positively selected. CDR3 DNA: TGTGCCAGCAGCTCAGCGGGTTACAAGGGAAGCAATCAGCCCCAGCATTTT. Its translation: CASSSAGYKGSNQPQHF.